The clone carrying this TCR beta chain was recorded many times. The antigen is unknown. This sample is drawn from a study of spatial heterogeneity in lung cancer. About the research overall: The cohort: approximately 74 early-stage, untreated non-small cell lung cancer patients. When follow-up PBMC samples existed, they were sequenced (at a median of about two years after resection). Study conclusions and caveats: Detection of ubiquitous tumor TCRs in blood was higher at resection than follow-up.

Trimming stripped 5 bases from V and 0 bases from J, with 7 bases between. Per germline, CDR1 MGHDK and CDR2 SYGVNS. The CDR3 has 13 amino acids. Time point described: blood at routine non-recurrence follow-up after resection. Extraction of whole RNA from tumor, nontumor lung or frozen PBMC preceded unsorted sequencing. Carried by each TCR cDNA molecule was a unique molecular identifier. One entry per CDR3 protein, called by TCRdb with MiXCR from the 5' RACE reads. The data contain 95,000 to 130,000 distinct CDR3 sequences, approximately 12% of them singletons. This specimen was PBMCs, taken at follow-up. This sequence was found in a male donor with early-stage non-small cell lung cancer. The chain links TRBV25-1 to TRBJ1-1; TRBD1 might be the D (6 bases). CDR3 sequence reads: CASSNRVNTEAFF. For the CDR3, the DNA is TGTGCCAGCAGTAACAGGGTGAACACTGAAGCTTTCTTT.